This T cell receptor (beta chain) was retrieved from a study of OX40 agonist ivuxolimab in advanced cancers. Study details: The dose of intravenous ivuxolimab that patients received every 2 weeks ranged from 0.01 to 10 mg/kg. Among those treated, three patients had partial responses, one with hepatocellular carcinoma and two with cutaneous melanoma. Study findings and constraints: Clonal expansion by week 6 occurred in CD4+ and CD8+ blood T cells (at 0.1 to 3.0 mg/kg).

The protocol was immunoSEQ multiplex PCR, while the TCRdb copy is restricted to in-frame clones and leaves out a portion. Here the sample spans tens of thousands of clones, about 88% being singletons. This CDR3 is 15 amino acids long. V lost 6 bases and J lost 0, with 11 bases in between. Germline V gene lookup returns CDR1 MDHEN and CDR2 SYDVKM. In regard to this clone: Its antigen is unidentified.

Sequenced material: CD4+ or CD8+ T cells sorted from blood, taken in a trial of the OX40 agonist ivuxolimab. This chain links TRBV28 with TRBJ1-4; D call uncertain. This TCR derives from an adult with an advanced solid tumor such as melanoma, head and neck, liver or kidney cancer. CDR3 sequence reads: CASRSRHPTNEKLFF. CDR3 bases: TGTGCCAGCAGGTCCAGGCACCCAACTAATGAAAAACTGTTTTTT. Together with reference TRBV28 and TRBJ1-4, the CDR3 gives the full variable domain: DVKVTQSSRYLVKRTGEKVFLECVQDMDHENMFWYRQDPGLGLRLIYFSYDVKMKEKGDIPEGYSVSREKKERFSLILESASTNQTSMYLCASRSRHPTNEKLFFGSGTQLSVL.